The entry that follows covers one T cell receptor (beta chain) sequence. Its antigen is still unknown. Libraries were prepared by immunoSEQ multiplex PCR; TCRdb keeps only in-frame clonotypes and omits some of them. The sample consists of about 350,000 clones, about nine tenths of them appearing once. This sample stems from a study of cytomegalovirus exposure and HLA in healthy donors. From germline, CDR1 is LGHNA and CDR2 YNFKEQ. Between the trimmed V and J ends, which lost 1 base and 0 bases, there was a span of 13 bases. The CDR3 sequence is 17 residues long. Study-level points and caveats: Cytomegalovirus-associated TCR beta chains were listed, numbering some 180.

The TCR comes from a woman in her 30s in good health and CMV-seropositive. Material: PBMCs. This chain joins TRBV4-2 and TRBJ2-1; D is perhaps TRBD1 (6 bases). CDR3 sequence: CASSQVGRGGSYNEQFF. In DNA, the CDR3 is TGTGCCAGCAGCCAAGTGGGGAGAGGGGGCTCCTACAATGAGCAGTTCTTC.